A selection of T cell receptor beta chains follows, all from one sample in a study of human T cells and chemical hapten exposure. TCRdb re-derived calls from the RACE reads in MiXCR, one entry per CDR3 protein. The table lists roughly 360,000 distinct CDR3 sequences, about 4.4% of them singletons. This specimen was whole blood, taken in connection with sensitization to the hapten diphenylcyclopropenone (DPC). The receptor set was obtained from a woman aged 50 to 60 with alopecia areata. Some clones in this sample may be carry-over from other donors' samples. CDR3s include the opening cysteine and the closing phenylalanine or tryptophan. D genes are given only for firm matches. Where a row states a size, it is once, few, many or the class of an expanded clone; other rows omit it.

CDR3: CASSSMTGNTEAFF
DNA: TGTGCCAGCAGCTCTATGACGGGGAACACTGAAGCTTTCTTT
V: TRBV7-8
D: -
J: TRBJ1-1
size: few

CDR3: CASSTGSLEQFF
DNA: TGTGCCAGCAGCACCGGGTCCCTTGAGCAGTTCTTC
V: TRBV5-6
D: -
J: TRBJ2-1
size: few

CDR3: CASSYSTGNGYTF
DNA: TGTGCCAGCAGTTATTCCACAGGGAACGGCTACACCTTC
V: TRBV6-5
D: -
J: TRBJ1-2
size: many

CDR3: CASSARTGLSTEAFF
DNA: TGTGCCAGCAGCGCCAGGACAGGGTTGAGCACTGAAGCTTTCTTT
V: TRBV9
D: TRBD1
J: TRBJ1-1
size: many

CDR3: CASSDTDFLGSPLHF
DNA: TGTGCCAGCAGTGATACCGATTTCCTGGGATCACCCCTCCACTTT
V: TRBV6-1
D: -
J: TRBJ1-6
size: many

CDR3: CASSTGRYNSPLHF
DNA: TGTGCCAGCAGCACCGGACGGTATAATTCACCCCTCCACTTT
V: TRBV5-6
D: -
J: TRBJ1-6
size: -

CDR3: CASSSPGQGPGELFF
DNA: TGTGCCAGCAGCTCCCCCGGTCAGGGGCCCGGGGAGCTGTTTTTT
V: TRBV6-2/TRBV6-3
D: -
J: TRBJ2-2
size: -

CDR3: CASSLTGEATNEKLFF
DNA: TGTGCCAGCAGTCTGACAGGGGAAGCAACTAATGAAAAACTGTTTTTT
V: TRBV27
D: TRBD1
J: TRBJ1-4
size: -

CDR3: CATSDPTGKNTGELFF
DNA: TGTGCCACCAGTGACCCGACAGGAAAGAACACCGGGGAGCTGTTTTTT
V: TRBV24-1
D: -
J: TRBJ2-2
size: -

CDR3: CSVAQTPDTQYF
DNA: TGCAGCGTTGCCCAGACCCCAGATACGCAGTATTTT
V: TRBV29-1
D: -
J: TRBJ2-3
size: many

CDR3: CSGWTVGQPQHF
DNA: TGCAGCGGGTGGACAGTGGGTCAGCCCCAGCATTTT
V: TRBV29-1
D: -
J: TRBJ1-5
size: few

CDR3: CASGKGYEQYF
DNA: TGTGCCAGCGGGAAGGGGTACGAGCAGTACTTC
V: TRBV3-1
D: -
J: TRBJ2-7
size: -

CDR3: CASSGTPATDTQYF
DNA: TGTGCCAGCAGCGGGACACCGGCCACAGATACGCAGTATTTT
V: TRBV6-5
D: -
J: TRBJ2-3
size: -

CDR3: CATSAAGGSNQPQHF
DNA: TGTGCCACCAGTGCGGCAGGGGGGAGCAATCAGCCCCAGCATTTT
V: TRBV24-1
D: TRBD1
J: TRBJ1-5
size: -

CDR3: CASSLSGEANIQYF
DNA: TGTGCCAGCAGTTTAAGCGGCGAGGCAAACATTCAGTACTTC
V: TRBV28
D: -
J: TRBJ2-4
size: few

CDR3: CASRDTGIYNSPLHF
DNA: TGTGCCAGCAGGGACACAGGGATCTATAATTCACCCCTCCACTTT
V: TRBV28
D: -
J: TRBJ1-6
size: many

CDR3: CSVPRGDGGQTQYF
DNA: TGCAGCGTTCCCAGGGGGGACGGGGGCCAGACCCAGTACTTC
V: TRBV29-1
D: -
J: TRBJ2-5
size: -

CDR3: CASSEARREKETQYF
DNA: TGCGCCAGCAGTGAAGCTCGCAGGGAGAAAGAGACCCAGTACTTC
V: TRBV10-1
D: -
J: TRBJ2-5
size: many

CDR3: CSAKGLLVYEQYF
DNA: TGCAGTGCTAAGGGACTACTTGTTTACGAGCAGTACTTC
V: TRBV20-1
D: TRBD2
J: TRBJ2-7
size: -

CDR3: CASSTTDYNEQFF
DNA: TGCGCCAGCAGCACGACAGATTACAATGAGCAGTTCTTC
V: TRBV5-1
D: -
J: TRBJ2-1
size: -

CDR3: CASSSSGGPYEQYF
DNA: TGCGCCAGCAGCTCTTCGGGGGGCCCCTACGAGCAGTACTTC
V: TRBV5-1
D: -
J: TRBJ2-7
size: many

CDR3: CASRGGDTEAFF
DNA: TGTGCCAGCAGGGGGGGGGACACTGAAGCTTTCTTT
V: TRBV6-5
D: -
J: TRBJ1-1
size: few

CDR3: CASSPEGLDPDTQYF
DNA: TGTGCCAGCAGCCCGGAAGGCCTAGACCCAGATACGCAGTATTTT
V: TRBV5-6
D: -
J: TRBJ2-3
size: many

CDR3: CASSRSRNGFYEQYF
DNA: TGTGCCAGCAGCCGATCCCGGAATGGGTTTTACGAGCAGTACTTC
V: TRBV5-5
D: -
J: TRBJ2-7
size: many

CDR3: CSARDEAGRFYNEQFF
DNA: TGCAGTGCTAGAGACGAGGCGGGGAGGTTCTACAATGAGCAGTTCTTC
V: TRBV20-1
D: -
J: TRBJ2-1
size: -

CDR3: CASSLGGSLNEQFF
DNA: TGTGCCAGCAGCCTGGGCGGGAGTTTAAATGAGCAGTTCTTC
V: TRBV7-6
D: TRBD2
J: TRBJ2-1
size: many

CDR3: CASSSDIFYNEQFF
DNA: TGTGCCAGCAGCTCAGACATCTTTTACAATGAGCAGTTCTTC
V: TRBV7-9
D: -
J: TRBJ2-1
size: many

CDR3: CASSVASGGFTDTQYF
DNA: TGCGCCAGCAGCGTGGCCAGCGGGGGGTTCACAGATACGCAGTATTTT
V: TRBV5-1
D: TRBD2
J: TRBJ2-3
size: -

CDR3: CASSSGQTLNTGELFF
DNA: TGTGCCAGCAGTTCGGGACAGACTTTGAACACCGGGGAGCTGTTTTTT
V: TRBV27
D: TRBD1
J: TRBJ2-2
size: few

CDR3: CASREGATRTEAFF
DNA: TGTGCCAGCAGAGAGGGGGCAACGAGGACTGAAGCTTTCTTT
V: TRBV5-6
D: TRBD1
J: TRBJ1-1
size: many

CDR3: CSAEGRPNTEAFF
DNA: TGCAGTGCCGAGGGACGCCCGAACACTGAAGCTTTCTTT
V: TRBV20-1
D: -
J: TRBJ1-1
size: few

CDR3: CASSQGHGAYEQYF
DNA: TGCGCCAGCAGCCAAGGACACGGTGCCTACGAGCAGTACTTC
V: TRBV4-3
D: -
J: TRBJ2-7
size: many

CDR3: CASSPYRDPPGSEQYF
DNA: TGCGCCAGCAGCCCTTACCGGGACCCTCCAGGCTCCGAGCAGTACTTC
V: TRBV4-3
D: -
J: TRBJ2-7
size: few

CDR3: CASSYSGAGGMYF
DNA: TGTGCCAGCAGTTACTCGGGAGCAGGGGGAATGTACTTC
V: TRBV6-2/TRBV6-3
D: TRBD1
J: TRBJ2-7
size: -

CDR3: CASSLGHYRGPYEQYF
DNA: TGTGCCAGCAGCTTAGGCCACTACAGGGGGCCCTACGAGCAGTACTTC
V: TRBV7-2
D: TRBD1
J: TRBJ2-7
size: many

CDR3: CASSSGTGRFSTF
DNA: TGTGCCAGCAGTTCCGGGACAGGGCGATTTAGCACCTTC
V: TRBV27
D: TRBD1
J: TRBJ1-2
size: -

CDR3: CASSLGTGGMGKLFF
DNA: TGTGCCAGCAGCTTAGGGACAGGGGGCATGGGAAAACTGTTTTTT
V: TRBV7-8
D: TRBD1
J: TRBJ1-4
size: many

CDR3: CATGLANSGANVLTF
DNA: TGTGCCACCGGACTAGCTAACTCTGGGGCCAACGTCCTGACTTTC
V: TRBV6-2/TRBV6-3
D: TRBD2
J: TRBJ2-6
size: few

CDR3: CSANPRGGLAKNIQYF
DNA: TGCAGTGCTAATCCAAGGGGGGGCCTAGCCAAAAACATTCAGTACTTC
V: TRBV20-1
D: -
J: TRBJ2-4
size: many

CDR3: CASSAQGPNEKLFF
DNA: TGTGCCAGCAGCGCACAGGGCCCTAATGAAAAACTGTTTTTT
V: TRBV7-9
D: -
J: TRBJ1-4
size: many

CDR3: CSAFYNEQFF
DNA: TGCAGTGCATTTTACAATGAGCAGTTCTTC
V: TRBV20-1
D: -
J: TRBJ2-1
size: -

CDR3: CASRPGTSGGTDTQYF
DNA: TGTGCCAGCAGGCCAGGGACTAGCGGGGGCACAGATACGCAGTATTTT
V: TRBV12-3/TRBV12-4
D: TRBD2
J: TRBJ2-3
size: many

CDR3: CASSLNYQLQQETQYF
DNA: TGCGCCAGCAGCTTGAATTACCAGCTTCAACAAGAGACCCAGTACTTC
V: TRBV5-1
D: -
J: TRBJ2-5
size: -

CDR3: CASSLGMWGDSYNEQFF
DNA: TGTGCCAGCAGCCTAGGGATGTGGGGGGACTCTTACAATGAGCAGTTCTTC
V: TRBV3-1
D: -
J: TRBJ2-1
size: many

CDR3: CASSPIFDRNTNYGYTF
DNA: TGTGCCAGCAGCCCAATCTTTGACAGGAACACTAACTATGGCTACACCTTC
V: TRBV11-2
D: -
J: TRBJ1-2
size: few

CDR3: CSVGDQGNNQPQHF
DNA: TGCAGCGTTGGAGATCAGGGTAACAATCAGCCCCAGCATTTT
V: TRBV29-1
D: -
J: TRBJ1-5
size: -

CDR3: CASSLAMRVITEAFF
DNA: TGTGCCAGCAGCTTGGCCATGCGGGTTATCACTGAAGCTTTCTTT
V: TRBV5-5
D: -
J: TRBJ1-1
size: few

CDR3: CASSQDIRVEQFF
DNA: TGCGCCAGCAGCCAAGATATCCGGGTCGAGCAGTTCTTC
V: TRBV4-1
D: -
J: TRBJ2-1
size: few

CDR3: CASSTLDNTEAFF
DNA: TGTGCCAGCAGTACCTTAGACAACACTGAAGCTTTCTTT
V: TRBV6-5
D: -
J: TRBJ1-1
size: many

CDR3: CASSYHRSIQPQHF
DNA: TGTGCCAGCAGTTACCACCGGTCTATACAGCCCCAGCATTTT
V: TRBV6-2/TRBV6-3
D: -
J: TRBJ1-5
size: many